The T cell receptor (beta chain) under discussion was sequenced for a study of blood T cell repertoires in COVID-19 (dated by TCRdb to the early 2020s). Background on the whole study: Samples from collaborators originated in the United States, Italy and Spain and spanned both the acute and convalescent phases of COVID-19. The material from the prospective study consisted of cDNA or gDNA derived from T cells, B-cell-depleted T cells, or PBMCs. The dataset comprised deeply sampled blood TCRbeta repertoires from subjects exposed to, actively infected with, or recovered from COVID-19. The repertoires were released in a freely available public database intended as a resource for research on the immune response to SARS-CoV-2. The samples were drawn from two sources: the first 160 participants of the ongoing ImmuneRACE study, and about 1,300 subjects contributed by 6 global collaborators. Sample metadata almost always included a de-identified subject ID, COVID-19 status, age in years and sex. Where available, HLA class I and class II types were taken from metadata supplied by the sample provider and were not determined by assay-based typing.

What the work shows at the level of the full study, not this receptor alone: The quantity of clinical and demographic metadata differed by source and by participant and was supplied without curation.

Whole blood was collected in K2EDTA tubes by collaborating institutions according to the institutions' own protocols. For TCRbeta analysis, collaborators shipped samples as frozen whole blood, isolated PBMCs, or DNA extracted from either of those sample types. Worth noting for this clone: The specificity of this receptor is unknown. No much larger clone is present one base from it, and per-base qualities are unavailable.

TCRbeta CDR3 regions were amplified from genomic DNA by means of the immunoSEQ Assay, a bias-controlled multiplex PCR. Processing in the source paper ran as follows. The number of nucleated cells in each sample was estimated by amplification of reference gene primers within the assay. To quantify the absolute abundance of each unique TCRbeta CDR3 rearrangement, sequence reads were collapsed and filtered. Productive Simpson clonality was computed per sample as the square root of Simpson's diversity index over productive rearrangements. In TCRdb, the immuneACCESS table is reduced to in-frame sequences with V and J assigned. These tables do not hold every clone; where another copy was compared, an unresolved V gene accounts for under half, and the others remain unexplained. The V and J calls and clone size are taken from that table; D and trimming were inferred from the DNA. Across this sample there are 200,000 to 300,000 clones, with 80% to 90% seen only once. About 4% of the sample is held by the ten biggest clonotypes.

This TCR derives from a woman in her thirties or forties with acute or convalescent COVID-19. Specimen: peripheral blood.

The CDR3 is CASRADSGNTIYF. The DNA sequence reads TGTGCCAGCAGGGCAGACTCTGGAAACACCATATATTTT. In this chain, TRBV14 is recombined with TRBJ1-3; no confident D gene assignment can be made. The CDR3 holds 13 amino acids from the cysteine to the phenylalanine. CDR3 DNA only is kept here, 39 bases in frame from base 1. Based on the germline V gene, the CDR1 and CDR2 sequences are SGHDN and FVKESK. The trim is 6 bases for V and 0 bases for J, with a gap of 6 bases between the germline ends. Joined to the reference TRBV14 and TRBJ1-3 proteins, this CDR3 gives the full variable domain: EAGVTQFPSHSVIEKGQTVTLRCDPISGHDNLYWYRRVMGKEIKFLLHFVKESKQDESGMPNNRFLAERTGGTYSTLKVQPAELEDSGVYFCASRADSGNTIYFGEGSWLTVV.